This T cell receptor beta chain was captured in a study of persistence of HIV-infected CD4 T cells (dated by TCRdb to 2020 to 2021). For context, the study as a whole: Participants had been on suppressive ART for a median of 8 years. The clonality of all cells in each sorted population was measured by TCRbeta sequencing, and the clonality of infected cells was measured by proviral sequencing. The TCR cluster analysis across participants included 8 participants for CMV and six or seven participants for Gag. The study isolated CMV- and HIV-1 Gag-responding CD4+ T cells from ART-treated individuals to examine antigen-driven clonal expansion of HIV-1-infected cells. Apart from a couple of participants who underwent leukapheresis at a single time point, peripheral blood samples of up to about 180 mL were collected from participants at multiple time points. Here is what the overall study found, with its caveats: Antigen-responding cells were enriched for expanded CDR3beta sequences that were degenerate, which suggests that CD4+ responses to CMV and Gag underwent convergent selection. TCR oligoclonality correlated with proviral oligoclonality within the same sorted populations. Only a small number of individuals took part in the study, and only a limited range of antigens was tested. TCRbeta richness in CMV- and Gag-responding cells was significantly lower than in anti-CD3/anti-CD28-responding cells; CMV-responding cells had higher oligoclonality than CD3/CD28-stimulated and Gag-responding cells. Restriction of bulk TCR analyses to the rare CMV-responding cells that actually carried HIV-1 proviruses was not possible.

Remarks on this clone: The specificity of this receptor is unknown. No qualities accompany the bases; no much larger clone lies one base away.

The immunoSEQ hsTCRB assay version 4 in survey mode was used to sequence TCRbeta repertoires from genomic DNA. Genomic DNA was diluted to 8.5 to 10 ng/uL, and up to roughly 1 ug per sample was used for TCRbeta sequencing. The study's own analysis went as follows. Analysis of the TCRbeta data was done in ImmunoSeq Analyzer 3.0, and diversity was computed on productive nucleotide rearrangements. The improved Chao index was used to estimate lower-bound TCR diversity, and the Gini coefficient was used to estimate clonality using the Immunarch R package. Different nucleotide rearrangements encoding the same CDR3beta amino acid sequence were counted as distinct clonotypes. Differential abundance analysis found TCRbeta sequences that were significantly enriched in antigen-responding cells compared with anti-CD3/anti-CD28-activated cells. GLIPH2 grouped TCRs by predicted peptide-MHC specificity, both within each participant and across combined participant data sets. TCRdb holds this immuneACCESS table with in-frame rearrangements only. Some clones are missing; in checked studies, unresolved V genes explain under half, and the rest has no known cause. That table is the source of V, J and clone size, and D and trimming were worked out from the DNA. The sample profile shows fewer than 35,000 clones; 70% of them were found once. The ten largest clonotypes hold more than 1.3% of the sample.

CDR1 and CDR2 are drawn from the germline V gene: KGHDR, SFDVKD. The CDR3, from cysteine to phenylalanine, totals 15 residues. Just CDR3 DNA is preserved here, 45 bases in frame from base 1. V is reduced by 3 bases and J by 4 bases, leaving a spacing of 14 bases between them. Read against the paper, the sample's treatment or condition label means: suppressive antiretroviral therapy. Cells were stimulated with a pool of overlapping HIV-1 Gag 15-mer peptides at 0.9 to 1 ug per peptide per mL. Responding CD4+ T cells were sorted on the basis of upregulation of both CD40 ligand and CD69. Participants were HIV-1-infected adults who started suppressive ART during chronic infection. For at least 4 years, the participants' plasma HIV-1 RNA had been undetectable, below 50 copies/mL. To be included, a participant needed positive CMV serology and a CD4+ T cell count above 400 cells/uL. Before stimulation, PBMCs were isolated using density centrifugation and then depleted of CD8+ T cells. CD8-depleted PBMCs were stimulated for 18 hours with anti-CD28/CD49d costimulation, CD40-blocking antibody and enfuvirtide to prevent new infections. Cell sorting was performed on a Beckman Coulter MoFlo Legacy or XDP sorter, and dead cells were excluded with propidium iodide. Genomic DNA was extracted with the QIAamp DNA Mini Kit for samples above one million cells, otherwise with the Quick-DNA Microprep Kit.

The sequence was obtained from an adult man with HIV who was CMV-seropositive. The chain is encoded by TRBV24-1 joined to TRBJ1-2, and perhaps TRBD1 as D gene, on 5 matching bases. Source: CD4+ T cells sorted from PBMCs after approximately 19-hour stimulation, taken from a patient who received antiretroviral therapy. The meaning of the sample's cell subset or site label: CD40L+CD69+ CD4 T cells responding to HIV-1 Gag peptides. This receptor carries the CDR3 CATSDAAGTVYGYTF. Here is the DNA: TGTGCCACCAGTGATGCCGCCGGGACGGTCTATGGCTACACCTTC.